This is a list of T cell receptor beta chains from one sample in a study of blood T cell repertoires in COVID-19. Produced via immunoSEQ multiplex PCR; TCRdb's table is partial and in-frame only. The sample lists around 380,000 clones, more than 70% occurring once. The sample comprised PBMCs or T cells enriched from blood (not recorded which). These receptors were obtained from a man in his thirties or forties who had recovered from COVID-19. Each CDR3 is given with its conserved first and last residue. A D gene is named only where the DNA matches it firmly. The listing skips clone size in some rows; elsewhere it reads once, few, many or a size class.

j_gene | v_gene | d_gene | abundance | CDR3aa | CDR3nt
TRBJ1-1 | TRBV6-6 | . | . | CASSPTGANTEAFF | TGTGCCAGCAGTCCGACAGGCGCTAACACTGAAGCTTTCTTT
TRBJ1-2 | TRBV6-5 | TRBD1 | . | CASSPRDSRNYGYTF | TGTGCCAGCAGTCCCCGGGACAGCCGTAACTATGGCTACACCTTC
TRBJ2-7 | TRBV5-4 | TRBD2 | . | CASSLEPSGGPYEQYF | TGTGCCAGCAGCCTAGAGCCTAGCGGGGGGCCCTACGAGCAGTACTTC
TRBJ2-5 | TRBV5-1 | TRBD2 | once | CASLLSGTSEETQYF | TGCGCCAGCCTCCTATCCGGGACTAGTGAAGAGACCCAGTACTTC
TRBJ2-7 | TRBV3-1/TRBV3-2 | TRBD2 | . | CASSQAPQLLAGGQQYF | TGTGCCAGCAGCCAAGCCCCCCAATTACTAGCGGGGGGGCAGCAGTACTTC
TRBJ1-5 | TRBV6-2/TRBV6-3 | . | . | CASSSRGNNQPQHF | TGTGCCAGCAGTTCCAGGGGAAACAATCAGCCCCAGCATTTT
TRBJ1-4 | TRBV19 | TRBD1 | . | CASRRPGQFNEKLFF | TGTGCCAGTCGTAGGCCGGGACAGTTTAATGAAAAACTGTTTTTT
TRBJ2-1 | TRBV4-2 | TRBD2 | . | CASSPGTSGSYNEQFF | TGTGCCAGCAGTCCCGGGACTAGCGGCTCCTACAATGAGCAGTTCTTC
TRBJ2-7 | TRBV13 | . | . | CASSIRWEQYF | TGTGCCAGCAGCATCCGGTGGGAGCAGTACTTC
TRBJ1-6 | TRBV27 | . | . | CASMGLRAVNNSPLHF | TGTGCCAGCATGGGCCTCAGGGCGGTTAATAATTCACCCCTCCACTTT
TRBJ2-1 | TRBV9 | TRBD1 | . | CASSGGQGLHNEQFF | TGTGCCAGCAGCGGGGGACAGGGGTTACACAATGAGCAGTTCTTC
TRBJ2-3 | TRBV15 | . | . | CATSRQRGTDTQYF | TGTGCCACCAGCAGACAAAGGGGGACAGATACGCAGTATTTT
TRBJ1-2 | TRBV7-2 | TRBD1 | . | CASSFGTGDGYTF | TGTGCCAGCAGCTTCGGGACAGGGGATGGCTACACCTTC
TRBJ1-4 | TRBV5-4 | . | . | CASSLGGQNNEKLFF | TGTGCCAGCAGCTTGGGGGGGCAGAATAATGAAAAACTGTTTTTT
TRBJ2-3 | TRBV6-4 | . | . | CASSDSIIDRRGPPLTDTQYF | TGTGCCAGCAGTGACTCAATTATTGATAGGCGGGGCCCCCCTCTTACAGATACGCAGTATTTT
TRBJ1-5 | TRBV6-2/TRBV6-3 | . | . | CASSSALGRPSNQPQHF | TGTGCCAGCAGTTCTGCCCTGGGGAGACCTAGCAATCAGCCCCAGCATTTT
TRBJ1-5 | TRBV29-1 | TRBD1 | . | CSASTGDVNQPQHF | TGCAGCGCCAGCACAGGGGATGTCAATCAGCCCCAGCATTTT
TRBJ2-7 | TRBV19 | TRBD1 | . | CASSTPGQGDEQYF | TGTGCCAGTAGTACTCCGGGACAGGGGGACGAGCAGTACTTC
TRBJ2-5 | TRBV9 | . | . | CASSFTDMAETQYF | TGTGCCAGCAGCTTCACTGACATGGCGGAGACCCAGTACTTC
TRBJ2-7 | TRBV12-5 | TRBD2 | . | CASGLGGTRAYEQYF | TGTGCTAGTGGTTTGGGTGGGACTAGGGCCTACGAGCAGTACTTC
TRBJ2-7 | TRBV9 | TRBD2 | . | CASSPGTSQYEQYF | TGTGCCAGCAGCCCGGGGACTAGTCAATACGAGCAGTACTTC
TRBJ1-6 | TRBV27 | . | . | CASSRGGSSYNSPLHF | TGTGCCAGCAGTCGCGGTGGGAGCTCCTATAATTCACCCCTCCACTTT
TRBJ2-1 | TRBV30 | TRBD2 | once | CAWASGGYYNEQFF | TGTGCCTGGGCGAGCGGGGGGTACTACAATGAGCAGTTCTTC
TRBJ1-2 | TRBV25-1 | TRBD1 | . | CASSDGTGSGYTF | TGTGCCAGCAGTGATGGGACAGGTAGCGGCTACACCTTC
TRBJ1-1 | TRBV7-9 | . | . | CASSLVGQQEAFF | TGTGCCAGCAGCTTAGTGGGGCAACAAGAAGCTTTCTTT
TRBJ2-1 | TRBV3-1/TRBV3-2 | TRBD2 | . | CASSPGTSGRSAWEQFF | TGTGCCAGCAGCCCCGGGACTAGCGGTCGGTCGGCGTGGGAGCAGTTCTTC
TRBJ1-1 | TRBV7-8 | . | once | CASSLDGGVGGTEAFF | TGTGCCAGCAGCTTAGATGGGGGGGTGGGAGGCACTGAAGCTTTCTTT
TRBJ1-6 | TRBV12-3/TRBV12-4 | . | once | CASSANTSPLHF | TGTGCCAGCAGTGCCAACACCTCACCCCTCCACTTT
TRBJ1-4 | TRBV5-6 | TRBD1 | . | CASSLDRQGAANEKLFF | TGTGCCAGCAGCTTGGACCGACAGGGGGCAGCTAATGAAAAACTGTTTTTT
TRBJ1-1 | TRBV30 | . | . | CAWIPSGIIAFF | TGTGCCTGGATACCCTCAGGGATCATAGCTTTCTTT
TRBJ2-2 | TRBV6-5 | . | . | CASGGWVTGELFF | TGTGCCAGCGGAGGTTGGGTCACCGGGGAGCTGTTTTTT